The subject of this entry is one T cell receptor beta chain. Its specific antigen is unknown. Per-base qualities were not stored, and no clone one base away is much larger. The sample originates from a study of OX40 agonist ivuxolimab in advanced cancers. Background on the whole study: Ivuxolimab was a fully human IgG2 agonistic monoclonal antibody targeting the costimulatory receptor OX40 (CD134). Peripheral TCRbeta sequencing was intended to test whether TCR sequence diversity was altered and clonal T-cell expansion was caused by ivuxolimab. The monotherapy dose-escalation portion (N ≈ 52 patients) of the phase I ivuxolimab trial is reported in the paper. Intravenous ivuxolimab was administered to patients every 2 weeks at six dose levels: 0.01, 0.1, 0.3, 1.5, 3 and 10 mg/kg. Partial responses were achieved by three dose-escalation patients, of whom one had hepatocellular carcinoma and two had cutaneous melanoma. Prior anti-PD-1, anti-PD-L1 or anti-CTLA-4 therapy was permitted, and checkpoint inhibitors had been received by 40% to 50% of dose-escalation patients. Of the roughly 54 patients in dose escalation, some 19 had hepatocellular carcinoma, some 15 had melanoma, 9 had renal cell carcinoma and 9 had head and neck cancer. A male proportion of 70% to 90% and a mean age of approximately 62 years, ranging from roughly 20 to 80, were recorded for the dose-escalation cohort.

Patients with a history of autoimmune disease or receiving systemic immunosuppression were excluded from the trial. Peripheral blood for TCR sequencing was drawn from every dose cohort at baseline, at cycle 4 day 1 and at cycle 7 day 1. Samples came from an open-label, multicenter, first-in-human phase I dose-escalation trial of ivuxolimab. Adults with locally advanced or metastatic melanoma, renal cell, hepatocellular, or head and neck squamous cell carcinoma were enrolled in the trial. Before TCR sequencing, CD4+ T cells and CD8+ T cells from peripheral blood were sorted into separate populations. The paper as a whole reports these results and caveats: Low levels of normalized T-cell clonal expansion were also seen in some nonresponding patients. After ivuxolimab, expanded clones were on average more numerous among CD8+ T cells than among CD4+ T cells. Antigen specificity was not determined for the clonally expanded peripheral T cells. Partial responders in the 0.1-3.0 mg/kg groups had among the lowest normalized peripheral clonal expansion, especially among CD8+ T cells. At doses of 0.1 to 3.0 mg/kg, clonal expansion of both CD4+ and CD8+ blood T cells was observed from baseline to week 6.

Deletion took 2 bases off V and 0 bases off J, with a span of 8 bases between the germline ends. In the germline V gene, CDR1 corresponds to MNHEY and CDR2 to SVGAGI. The CDR3 holds 15 amino acids from the cysteine to the phenylalanine. Only the CDR3 part of the read is kept: 45 bases, read in frame from the first base. Genomic DNA was extracted from sorted cells for sequencing of the TCRbeta CDR3 region. The immunoSEQ Assay was used to sequence the TCRbeta CDR3 regions. The source is immuneACCESS, and TCRdb retained only in-frame sequences with V and J called. Part of the clones is not carried over; for the studies checked, unresolved V genes explain less than half of this, and the remainder is unexplained. The sample profile shows about 77,000 clones; roughly 90% of them were found once. Together, the top ten hold about 2.3% of the sample.

The rearrangement joined TRBV6-5 to TRBJ2-1; no D gene is confidently identified. The TCR comes from an adult with an advanced solid tumor such as melanoma, head and neck, liver or kidney cancer. Sample: CD4+ or CD8+ T cells sorted from blood, taken in a trial of the OX40 agonist ivuxolimab. The CDR3 is CASSYGQRSYNEQFF. DNA sequence: TGTGCCAGCAGTTACGGCCAGCGCTCCTACAATGAGCAGTTCTTC.